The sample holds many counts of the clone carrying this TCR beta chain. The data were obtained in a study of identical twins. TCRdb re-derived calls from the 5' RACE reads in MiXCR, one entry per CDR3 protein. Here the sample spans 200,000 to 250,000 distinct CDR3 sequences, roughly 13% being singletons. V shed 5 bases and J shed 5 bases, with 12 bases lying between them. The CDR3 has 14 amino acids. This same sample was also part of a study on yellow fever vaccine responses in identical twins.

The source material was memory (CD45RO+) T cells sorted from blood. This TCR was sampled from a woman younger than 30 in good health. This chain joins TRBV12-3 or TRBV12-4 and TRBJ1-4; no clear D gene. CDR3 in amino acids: CASSPPAQNEKLFF. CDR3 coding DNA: TGTGCCAGCAGTCCACCCGCCCAGAATGAAAAACTGTTTTTT.